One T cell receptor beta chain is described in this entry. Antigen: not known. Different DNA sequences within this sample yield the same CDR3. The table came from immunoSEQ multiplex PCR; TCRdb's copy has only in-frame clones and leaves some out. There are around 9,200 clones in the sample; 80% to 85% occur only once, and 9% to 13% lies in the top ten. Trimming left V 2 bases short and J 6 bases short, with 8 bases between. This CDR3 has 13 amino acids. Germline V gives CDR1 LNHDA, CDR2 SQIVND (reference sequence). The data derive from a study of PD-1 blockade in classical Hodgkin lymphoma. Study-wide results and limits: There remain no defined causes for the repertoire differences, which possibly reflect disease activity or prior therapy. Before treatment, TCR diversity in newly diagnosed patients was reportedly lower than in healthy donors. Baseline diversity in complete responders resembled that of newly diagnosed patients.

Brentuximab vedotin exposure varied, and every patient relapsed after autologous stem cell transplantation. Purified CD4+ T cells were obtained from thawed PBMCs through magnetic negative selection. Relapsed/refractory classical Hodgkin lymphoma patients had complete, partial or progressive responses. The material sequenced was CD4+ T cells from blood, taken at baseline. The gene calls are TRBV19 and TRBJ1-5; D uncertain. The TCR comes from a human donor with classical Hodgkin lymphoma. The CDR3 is CASSISWGQPQHF. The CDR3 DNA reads TGTGCCAGTAGTATAAGTTGGGGTCAGCCCCAGCATTTT. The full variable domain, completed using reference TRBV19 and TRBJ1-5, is DGGITQSPKYLFRKEGQNVTLSCEQNLNHDAMYWYRQDPGQGLRLIYYSQIVNDFQKGDIAEGYSVSREKKESFPLTVTSAQKNPTAFYLCASSISWGQPQHFGDGTRLSIL.